This TCR beta chain derives from a study of human thymus T cells. Resections that were taken during corrective heart surgery supplied the thymus tissue. Repertoires were generated with immunoSEQ multiplex PCR, while TCRdb's copy carries only in-frame clones and drops some. This sample has about 78,000 clones, with nearly 98% found just once. Per germline, CDR1 SGHRS and CDR2 YFSETQ. The CDR3 has 13 amino acids. Unmatched junction bases numbered 7, after V lost 4 bases and J lost 8 bases. The specimen sequenced was thymus tissue. The V call is TRBV5-1, the J call TRBJ1-2, with TRBD1 identical over 8 bases. The receptor comes from a boy under three years old with a congenital heart defect but otherwise immunologically healthy. CDR3 sequence reads: CASSPGQGWGYTF. The CDR3 DNA follows: TGCGCCAGCAGCCCTGGACAGGGCTGGGGCTACACCTTC.